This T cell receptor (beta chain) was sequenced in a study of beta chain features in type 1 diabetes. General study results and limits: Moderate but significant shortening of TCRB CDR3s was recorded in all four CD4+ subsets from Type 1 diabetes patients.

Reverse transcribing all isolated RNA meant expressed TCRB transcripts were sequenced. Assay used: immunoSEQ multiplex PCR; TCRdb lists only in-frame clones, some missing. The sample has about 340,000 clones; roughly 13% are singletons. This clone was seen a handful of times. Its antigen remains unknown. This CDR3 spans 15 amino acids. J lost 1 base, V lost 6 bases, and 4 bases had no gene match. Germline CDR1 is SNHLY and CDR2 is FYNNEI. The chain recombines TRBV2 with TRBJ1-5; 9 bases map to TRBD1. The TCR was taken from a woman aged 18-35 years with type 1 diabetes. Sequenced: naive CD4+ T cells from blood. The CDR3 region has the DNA TGTGCCAGCAGAGGGACAGGGCGAAGCAATCAGCCCCAGCATTTT. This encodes CASRGTGRSNQPQHF. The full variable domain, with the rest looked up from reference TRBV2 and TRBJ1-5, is EPEVTQTPSHQVTQMGQEVILRCVPISNHLYFYWYRQILGQKVEFLVSFYNNEISEKSEIFDDQFSVERPDGSNFTLKIRSTKLEDSAMYFCASRGTGRSNQPQHFGDGTRLSIL.